Listed below are T cell receptor beta chains from one sample, sequenced in a study of blood T cell repertoires in COVID-19. Method: immunoSEQ multiplex PCR; TCRdb's copy keeps in-frame clones and lacks some. This sample has hundreds of thousands of clones, with around four fifths found just once. The sequenced material came from peripheral blood. All receptors come from a woman in her seventies with acute or convalescent COVID-19. Both conserved end residues are part of each CDR3. The order of the fields is D gene, J gene, clone size, V gene, CDR3 DNA, CDR3 protein. D genes are given only for firm matches. Clone size is shown for a subset of rows, as once, few, many or a class of expanded clone.

d_gene: TRBD2; j_gene: TRBJ2-1; abundance: few; v_gene: TRBV9; CDR3nt: TGTGCCAGCAGCGTAGAGGGGACTAGCTTGTATGAGCAGTTCTTC; CDR3aa: CASSVEGTSLYEQFF
d_gene: .; j_gene: TRBJ2-7; abundance: .; v_gene: TRBV9; CDR3nt: TGTGCCAGCAGCGTAGTCGAGAACAGGTCCTACGAGCAGTACTTC; CDR3aa: CASSVVENRSYEQYF
d_gene: TRBD1; j_gene: TRBJ2-1; abundance: .; v_gene: TRBV7-8; CDR3nt: TGTGCCAGCAGCTTACGGACAGGGGGGAATGAGCAGTTCTTC; CDR3aa: CASSLRTGGNEQFF
d_gene: .; j_gene: TRBJ2-7; abundance: .; v_gene: TRBV18; CDR3nt: TGTGCCAGCTCACGCGGGGCTTCCACCTACGAGCAGTACTTC; CDR3aa: CASSRGASTYEQYF
d_gene: .; j_gene: TRBJ1-3; abundance: .; v_gene: TRBV5-1; CDR3nt: TGCGCCAGCAGCTCCAGGAGGGGCAACTCTGGAAACACCATATATTTT; CDR3aa: CASSSRRGNSGNTIYF
d_gene: .; j_gene: TRBJ2-5; abundance: .; v_gene: TRBV7-9; CDR3nt: TGTGCCAGCAGCCCTCGCTCCTGGTATGGGGGGAACCAAGAGACCCAGTACTTC; CDR3aa: CASSPRSWYGGNQETQYF
d_gene: .; j_gene: TRBJ1-1; abundance: .; v_gene: TRBV29-1; CDR3nt: TGCAGCGTCCCCGCCGGGGATGAAGCTTTCTTT; CDR3aa: CSVPAGDEAFF
d_gene: TRBD1; j_gene: TRBJ1-2; abundance: .; v_gene: TRBV28; CDR3nt: TGTGCCAGCAGTTTATGGTGGGGACAGGGGGAGTATGGCTACACCTTC; CDR3aa: CASSLWWGQGEYGYTF
d_gene: TRBD1; j_gene: TRBJ2-7; abundance: .; v_gene: TRBV6-6; CDR3nt: TGTGCCAGCACCCCGACAGGGTACTACGAGCAGTACTTC; CDR3aa: CASTPTGYYEQYF
d_gene: .; j_gene: TRBJ2-2; abundance: .; v_gene: TRBV11-2; CDR3nt: TGTGCCAGCAGCTTCTCCCCGAACACCGGGGAGCTGTTTTTT; CDR3aa: CASSFSPNTGELFF
d_gene: .; j_gene: TRBJ2-5; abundance: .; v_gene: TRBV5-6; CDR3nt: TGTGCCAGCACCGTGGGGGGCAGGGGGGCTGTGACCCAGTACTTC; CDR3aa: CASTVGGRGAVTQYF
d_gene: TRBD1; j_gene: TRBJ1-5; abundance: .; v_gene: TRBV2; CDR3nt: TGTGCCAGCAGCCCCCTGACAGGGGAAGGCAATCAGCCCCAGCATTTT; CDR3aa: CASSPLTGEGNQPQHF
d_gene: TRBD2; j_gene: TRBJ2-7; abundance: .; v_gene: TRBV27; CDR3nt: TGTGCCAGCAGTTTTGGGGGGGGACTTTACGAGCAGTACTTC; CDR3aa: CASSFGGGLYEQYF
d_gene: .; j_gene: TRBJ1-6; abundance: few; v_gene: TRBV7-9; CDR3nt: TGTGCCAGCAGCTTAGAAGGAGGTTCACCCCTCCACTTT; CDR3aa: CASSLEGGSPLHF
d_gene: .; j_gene: TRBJ1-1; abundance: .; v_gene: TRBV29-1; CDR3nt: TGCAGCGGCGGCAGCCGGGGGACCACTGAAGCTTTCTTT; CDR3aa: CSGGSRGTTEAFF
d_gene: .; j_gene: TRBJ2-1; abundance: .; v_gene: TRBV2; CDR3nt: TGTGCCAGCATCCCGCGACAGAAAACTTACAATGAGCAGTTCTTC; CDR3aa: CASIPRQKTYNEQFF
d_gene: TRBD1; j_gene: TRBJ1-1; abundance: few; v_gene: TRBV5-1; CDR3nt: TGCGCCAGCAGCCTACTGGGACAGGGGCCCAGCACTGAAGCTTTCTTT; CDR3aa: CASSLLGQGPSTEAFF
d_gene: .; j_gene: TRBJ1-4; abundance: few; v_gene: TRBV30; CDR3nt: TGTGCCTGGAGTCCCCCCGGGACAACACTTGAAAAACTGTTTTTT; CDR3aa: CAWSPPGTTLEKLFF
d_gene: TRBD1; j_gene: TRBJ1-4; abundance: .; v_gene: TRBV29-1; CDR3nt: TGCAGCGTTTCTCAGGGGGCAGGTGAAAAACTGTTTTTT; CDR3aa: CSVSQGAGEKLFF
d_gene: TRBD1; j_gene: TRBJ1-2; abundance: .; v_gene: TRBV19; CDR3nt: TGTGCCAGTAGCGACAGGGGGACCCGCGATGGCTACACCTTC; CDR3aa: CASSDRGTRDGYTF